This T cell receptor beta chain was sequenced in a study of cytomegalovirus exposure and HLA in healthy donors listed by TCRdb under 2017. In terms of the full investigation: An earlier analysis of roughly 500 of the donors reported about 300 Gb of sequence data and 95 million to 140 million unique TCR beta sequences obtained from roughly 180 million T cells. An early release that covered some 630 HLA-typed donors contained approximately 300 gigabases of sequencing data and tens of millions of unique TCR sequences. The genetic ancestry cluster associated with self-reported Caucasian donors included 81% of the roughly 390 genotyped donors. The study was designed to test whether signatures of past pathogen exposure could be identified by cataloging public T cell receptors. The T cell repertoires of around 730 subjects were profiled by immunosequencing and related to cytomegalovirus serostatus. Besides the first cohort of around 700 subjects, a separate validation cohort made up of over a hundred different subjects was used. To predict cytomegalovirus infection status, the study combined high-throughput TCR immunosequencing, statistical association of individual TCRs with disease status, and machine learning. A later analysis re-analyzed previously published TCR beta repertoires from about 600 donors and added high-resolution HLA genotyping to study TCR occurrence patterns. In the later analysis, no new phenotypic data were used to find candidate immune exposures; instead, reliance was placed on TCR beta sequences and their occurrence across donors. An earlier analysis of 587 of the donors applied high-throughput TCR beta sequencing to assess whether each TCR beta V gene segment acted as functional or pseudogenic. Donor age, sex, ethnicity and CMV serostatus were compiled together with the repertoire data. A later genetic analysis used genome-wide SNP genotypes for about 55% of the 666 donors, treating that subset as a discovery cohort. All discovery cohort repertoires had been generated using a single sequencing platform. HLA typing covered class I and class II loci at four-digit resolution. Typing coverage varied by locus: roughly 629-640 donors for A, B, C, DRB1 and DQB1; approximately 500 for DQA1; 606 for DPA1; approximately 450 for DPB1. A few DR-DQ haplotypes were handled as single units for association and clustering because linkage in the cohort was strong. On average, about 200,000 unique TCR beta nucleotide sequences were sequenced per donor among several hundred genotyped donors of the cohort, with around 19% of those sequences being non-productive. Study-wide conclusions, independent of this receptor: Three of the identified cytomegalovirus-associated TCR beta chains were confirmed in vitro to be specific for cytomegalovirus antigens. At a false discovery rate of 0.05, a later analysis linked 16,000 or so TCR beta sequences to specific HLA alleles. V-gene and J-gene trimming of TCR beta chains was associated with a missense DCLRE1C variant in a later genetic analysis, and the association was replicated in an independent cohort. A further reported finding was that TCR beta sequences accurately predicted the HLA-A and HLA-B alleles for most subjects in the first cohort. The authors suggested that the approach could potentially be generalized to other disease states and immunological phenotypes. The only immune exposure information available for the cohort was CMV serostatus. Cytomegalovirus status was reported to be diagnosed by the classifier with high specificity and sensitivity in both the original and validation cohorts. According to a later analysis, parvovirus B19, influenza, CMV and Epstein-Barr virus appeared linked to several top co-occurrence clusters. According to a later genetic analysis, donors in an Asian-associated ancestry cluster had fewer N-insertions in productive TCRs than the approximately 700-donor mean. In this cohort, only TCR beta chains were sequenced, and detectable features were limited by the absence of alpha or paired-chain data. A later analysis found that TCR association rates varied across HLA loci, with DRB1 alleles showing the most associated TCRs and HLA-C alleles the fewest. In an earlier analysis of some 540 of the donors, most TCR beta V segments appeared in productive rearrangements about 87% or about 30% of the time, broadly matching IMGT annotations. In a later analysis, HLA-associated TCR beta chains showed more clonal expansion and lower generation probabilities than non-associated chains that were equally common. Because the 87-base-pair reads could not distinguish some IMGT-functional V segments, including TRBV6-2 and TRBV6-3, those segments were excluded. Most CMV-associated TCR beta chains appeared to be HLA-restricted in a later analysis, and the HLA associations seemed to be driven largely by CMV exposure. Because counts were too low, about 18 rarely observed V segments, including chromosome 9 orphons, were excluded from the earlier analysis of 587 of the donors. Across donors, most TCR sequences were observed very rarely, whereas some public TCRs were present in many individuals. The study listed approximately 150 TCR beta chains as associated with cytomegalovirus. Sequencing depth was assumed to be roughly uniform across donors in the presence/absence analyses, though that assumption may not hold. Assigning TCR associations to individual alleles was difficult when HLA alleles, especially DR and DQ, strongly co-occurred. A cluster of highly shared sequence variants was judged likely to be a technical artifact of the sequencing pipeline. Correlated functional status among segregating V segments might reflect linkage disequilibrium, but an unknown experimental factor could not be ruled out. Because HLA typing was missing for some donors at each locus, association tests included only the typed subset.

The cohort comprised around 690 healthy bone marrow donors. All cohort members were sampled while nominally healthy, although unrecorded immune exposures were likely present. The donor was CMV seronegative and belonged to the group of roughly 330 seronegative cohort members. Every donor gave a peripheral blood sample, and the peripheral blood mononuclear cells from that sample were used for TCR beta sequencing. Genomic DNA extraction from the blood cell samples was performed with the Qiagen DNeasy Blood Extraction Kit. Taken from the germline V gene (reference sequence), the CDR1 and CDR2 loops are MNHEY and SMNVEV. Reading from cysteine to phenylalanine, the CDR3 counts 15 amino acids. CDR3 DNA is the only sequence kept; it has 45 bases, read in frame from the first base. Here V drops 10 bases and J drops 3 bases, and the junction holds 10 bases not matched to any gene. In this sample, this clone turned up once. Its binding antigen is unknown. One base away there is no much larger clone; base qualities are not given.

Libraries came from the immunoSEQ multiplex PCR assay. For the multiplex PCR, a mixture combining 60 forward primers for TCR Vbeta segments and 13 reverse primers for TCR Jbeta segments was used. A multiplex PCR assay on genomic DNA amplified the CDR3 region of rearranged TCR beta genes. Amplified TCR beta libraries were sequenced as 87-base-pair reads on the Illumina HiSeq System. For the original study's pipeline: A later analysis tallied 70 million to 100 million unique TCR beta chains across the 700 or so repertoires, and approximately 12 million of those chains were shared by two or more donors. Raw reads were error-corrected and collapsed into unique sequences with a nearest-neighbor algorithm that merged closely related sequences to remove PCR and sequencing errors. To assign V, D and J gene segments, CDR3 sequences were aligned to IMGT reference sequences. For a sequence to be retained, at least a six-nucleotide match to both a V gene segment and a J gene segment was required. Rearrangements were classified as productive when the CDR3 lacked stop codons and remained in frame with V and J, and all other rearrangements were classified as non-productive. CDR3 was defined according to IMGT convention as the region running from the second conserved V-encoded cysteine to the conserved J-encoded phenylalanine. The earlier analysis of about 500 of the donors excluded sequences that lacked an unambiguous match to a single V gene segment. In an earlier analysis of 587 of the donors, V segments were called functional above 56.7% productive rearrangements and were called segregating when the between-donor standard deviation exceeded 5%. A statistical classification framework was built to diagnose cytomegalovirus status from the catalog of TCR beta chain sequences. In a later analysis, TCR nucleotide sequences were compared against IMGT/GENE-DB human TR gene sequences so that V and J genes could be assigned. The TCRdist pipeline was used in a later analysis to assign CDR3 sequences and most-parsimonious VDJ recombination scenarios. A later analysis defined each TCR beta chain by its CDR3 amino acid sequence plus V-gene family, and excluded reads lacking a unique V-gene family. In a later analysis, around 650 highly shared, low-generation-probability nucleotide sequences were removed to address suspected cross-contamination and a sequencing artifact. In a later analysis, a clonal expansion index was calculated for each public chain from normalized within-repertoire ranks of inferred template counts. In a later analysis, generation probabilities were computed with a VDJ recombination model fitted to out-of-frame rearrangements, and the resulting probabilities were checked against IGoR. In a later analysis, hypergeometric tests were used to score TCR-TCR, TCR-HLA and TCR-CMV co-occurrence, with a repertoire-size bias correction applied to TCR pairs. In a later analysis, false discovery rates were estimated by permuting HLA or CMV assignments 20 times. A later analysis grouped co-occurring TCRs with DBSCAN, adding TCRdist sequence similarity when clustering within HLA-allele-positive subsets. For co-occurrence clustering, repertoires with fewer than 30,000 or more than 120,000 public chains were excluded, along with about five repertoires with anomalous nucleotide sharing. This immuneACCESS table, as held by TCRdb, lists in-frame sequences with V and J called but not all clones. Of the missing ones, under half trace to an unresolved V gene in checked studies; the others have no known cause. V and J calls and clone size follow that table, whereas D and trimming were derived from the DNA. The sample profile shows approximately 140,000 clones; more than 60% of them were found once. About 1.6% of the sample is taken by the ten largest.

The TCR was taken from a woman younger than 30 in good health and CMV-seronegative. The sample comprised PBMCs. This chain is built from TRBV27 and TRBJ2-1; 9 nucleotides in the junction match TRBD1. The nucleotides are TGTGCCACCACCGCCGGGACAGGGAACTACAATGAGCAGTTCTTC. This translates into CATTAGTGNYNEQFF.